This TCR beta chain was identified during a study of beta chain features in type 1 diabetes. Turning to the study itself: Healthy donors, compared against patients, showed similar age, gender and cell yields. The samples had roughly 100,000,000 sorted cells examined in all. Study outcomes and limitations: Among type 1 diabetes patients, VDJ junctions had fewer insertions and more deletions. Moderate yet significant TCRB CDR3 shortening was seen in Type 1 diabetes patients in all four CD4+ subsets.

Isolation of CD4+ naive, central memory, regulatory and stem cell-like memory cells was achieved by sorting via CD45RO/CCR7/CD25/CD127/CD95/CD27. The V and J ends lost 1 base and 0 bases, in that order; junction bases with no gene match: 6. The germline CDR1 and CDR2 sequences are SQVTM and ANQGSEA. The CDR3 is 16 residues long. This clone was found a few times. Its antigen remains unidentified. Every bit of the isolated RNA underwent reverse transcription, so sequencing read expressed TCRB transcripts. TCRdb keeps only in-frame clones here, not all; method: immunoSEQ multiplex PCR. The sample has tens of thousands of clones; approximately 65% are singletons.

The sample taken for sequencing was Tregs from blood. The V gene is TRBV29-1, the J gene TRBJ2-3; TRBD2 matches 8 bases. This receptor was identified in a woman in her 30s with type 1 diabetes. CDR3 sequence reads: CSVEGASGSSTDTQYF. The CDR3 DNA sequence: TGCAGCGTTGAAGGGGCTAGCGGGTCTAGCACAGATACGCAGTATTTT.